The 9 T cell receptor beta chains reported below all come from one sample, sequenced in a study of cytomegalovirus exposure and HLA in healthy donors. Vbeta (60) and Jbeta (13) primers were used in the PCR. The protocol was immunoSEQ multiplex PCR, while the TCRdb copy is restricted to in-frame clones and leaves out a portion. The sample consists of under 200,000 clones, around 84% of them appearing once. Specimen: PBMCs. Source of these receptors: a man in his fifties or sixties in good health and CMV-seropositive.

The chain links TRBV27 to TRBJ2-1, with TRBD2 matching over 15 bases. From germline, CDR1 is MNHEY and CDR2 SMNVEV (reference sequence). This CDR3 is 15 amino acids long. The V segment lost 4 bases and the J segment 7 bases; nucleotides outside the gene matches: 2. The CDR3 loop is CASSWGTSGRNEQFF. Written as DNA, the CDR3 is TGTGCCAGCAGTTGGGGGACTAGCGGGAGGAATGAGCAGTTCTTC.

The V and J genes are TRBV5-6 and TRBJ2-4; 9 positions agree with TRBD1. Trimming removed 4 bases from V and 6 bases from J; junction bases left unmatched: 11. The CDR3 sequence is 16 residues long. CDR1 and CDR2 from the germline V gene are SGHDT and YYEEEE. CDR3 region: CASSGPGQGLGNIQYF. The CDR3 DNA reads TGTGCCAGCAGCGGGCCGGGACAGGGATTGGGAAACATTCAGTACTTC.

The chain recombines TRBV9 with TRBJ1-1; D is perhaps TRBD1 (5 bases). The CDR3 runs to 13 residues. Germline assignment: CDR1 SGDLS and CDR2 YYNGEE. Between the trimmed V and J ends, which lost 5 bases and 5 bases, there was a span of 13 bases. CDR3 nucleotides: TGTGCCAGCAGTCCTAGGCAGGGTACTGAAGCTTTCTTT. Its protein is CASSPRQGTEAFF. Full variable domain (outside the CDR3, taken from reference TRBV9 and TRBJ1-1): DSGVTQTPKHLITATGQRVTLRCSPRSGDLSVYWYQQSLDQGLQFLIQYYNGEERAKGNILERFSAQQFPDLHSELNLSSLELGDSALYFCASSPRQGTEAFFGQGTRLTVV.

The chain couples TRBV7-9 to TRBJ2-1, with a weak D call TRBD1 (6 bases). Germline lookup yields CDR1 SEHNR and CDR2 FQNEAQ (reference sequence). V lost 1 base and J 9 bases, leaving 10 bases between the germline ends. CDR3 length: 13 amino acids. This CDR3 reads CASSLGQAAEQFF. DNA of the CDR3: TGTGCCAGCAGCTTAGGACAGGCGGCTGAGCAGTTCTTC. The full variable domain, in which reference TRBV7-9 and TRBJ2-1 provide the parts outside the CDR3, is DTGVSQNPRHKITKRGQNVTFRCDPISEHNRLYWYRQTLGQGPEFLTYFQNEAQLEKSRLLSDRFSAERPKGSFSTLEIQRTEQGDSAMYLCASSLGQAAEQFFGPGTRLTVL.

The CDR3 DNA is TGTGCCAGCAGCTCCGTACAGGGGCCATACAATGAGCAGTTCTTC. Protein sequence: CASSSVQGPYNEQFF. The chain combines TRBV11-2 with TRBJ2-1; 7 nucleotides agree with TRBD1. V was clipped by 4 bases and J by 4 bases; unmatched bases: 7. Germline assignment: CDR1 SGHAT and CDR2 FQNNGV. The CDR3 spans 15 residues.

CDR3 residues: CASTDGNSGNTIYF. The CDR3 coding sequence is TGTGCCAGTACTGACGGGAACTCTGGAAACACCATATATTTT. The V gene is TRBV19, the J gene TRBJ1-3; D is ambiguous. The V gene lost 7 bases and the J gene lost 0 bases, with 10 bases spanning the gap. Germline CDR1 reads LNHDA; CDR2 reads SQIVND (reference sequence). This CDR3 spans 14 amino acids.

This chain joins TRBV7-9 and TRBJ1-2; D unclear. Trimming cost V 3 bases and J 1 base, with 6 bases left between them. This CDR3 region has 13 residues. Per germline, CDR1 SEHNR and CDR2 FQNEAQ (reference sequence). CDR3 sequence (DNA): TGTGCCAGCAGCTTCGGGATTAACTATGGCTACACCTTC. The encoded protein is CASSFGINYGYTF.

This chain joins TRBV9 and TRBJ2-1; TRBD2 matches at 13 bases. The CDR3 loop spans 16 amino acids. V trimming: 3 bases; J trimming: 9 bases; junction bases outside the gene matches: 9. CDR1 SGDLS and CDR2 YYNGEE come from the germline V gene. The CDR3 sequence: CASSGGPGTSGIEQFF. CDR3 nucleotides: TGTGCCAGCAGCGGAGGGCCCGGGACTAGCGGGATTGAGCAGTTCTTC.

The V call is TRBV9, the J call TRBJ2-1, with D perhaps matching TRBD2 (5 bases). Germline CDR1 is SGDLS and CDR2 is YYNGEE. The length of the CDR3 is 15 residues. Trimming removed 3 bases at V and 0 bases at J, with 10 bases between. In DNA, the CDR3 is TGTGCCAGCAGCGCGGACTTCAACTCCTACAATGAGCAGTTCTTC. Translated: CASSADFNSYNEQFF.